The source of this TCR beta chain is a study of cytomegalovirus exposure and HLA in healthy donors. Study-wide results and caveats: Specificity for CMV antigens was confirmed in vitro for a few of the CMV-associated chains. Presence/absence analyses supposed approximately even sequencing depth among donors.

Regarding this clone: Its antigen is not known.

CDR1 LGHNT and CDR2 FRNRAP come from the germline V gene. The length of the CDR3 is 14 residues. The V end lost 3 bases, the J end lost 1 base, and 9 bases lay between the germline ends. 13 Jbeta primers and 60 Vbeta primers were used for the PCR. Method: immunoSEQ multiplex PCR; TCRdb's copy keeps in-frame clones and lacks some. The table lists 60,000 to 70,000 clones, with more than 15% in the top ten. Material for sequencing was PBMCs. The rearrangement uses TRBV12-5 and TRBJ1-1; D is perhaps TRBD1 (6 bases). The sequence was obtained from a boy between 10 and 17 years old in good health and CMV-seronegative. In DNA, the CDR3 is TGTGCTAGTGGTTTAGGGACAAAGAACACTGAAGCTTTCTTT. It is translated as CASGLGTKNTEAFF.